The rows below give T cell receptor beta chains drawn from one sample of a study of regulatory T cells in long-lasting Graves disease. MiXCR was run by TCRdb on the multiplex PCR reads, yielding one entry per CDR3 protein. The table shows 360,000 or so distinct CDR3 sequences, with about an eighth occurring only once. These data are also associated with another study on T cells in Graves' hyperthyroidism and ophthalmopathy.

This sample comprised peripheral blood mononuclear cells (PBMCs), obtained at new diagnosis, from a patient treated with antithyroid drugs. The receptors were gathered from a woman between 18 and 30 years old with Graves disease. The CDR3 runs from the conserved cysteine through the conserved F or W. Fields, in order: J gene, V gene, D gene, clone size, CDR3 DNA, CDR3 protein. A D gene is named only where the DNA matches it firmly. Clone size is given for some rows only: seen once, a few or many times, or a class if the clone is expanded.

TRBJ1-6 TRBV4-1 - few TGCGCCAGCAGCCAAGACCCAGGGCGTAATTCACCCCTCCACTTT CASSQDPGRNSPLHF
TRBJ1-1 TRBV19 TRBD1 - TGTGCCAGTAGTGGACAGGCCGGTGAAGCTTTCTTT CASSGQAGEAFF
TRBJ2-2 TRBV25-1 - - TGTGCCAGCAGTGAGCGCTTAAGTGGTTCCGGGGAGCTGTTTTTT CASSERLSGSGELFF
TRBJ1-1 TRBV13 - many TGTGCCAGCAGCTGGGTTGGATGGGGAGGGGTGAACACTGAAGCTTTCTTT CASSWVGWGGVNTEAFF
TRBJ2-7 TRBV28 - many TGTGCCAGCAGTTTTGGGAGCTCCTACGAGCAGTACTTC CASSFGSSYEQYF
TRBJ2-1 TRBV7-3 TRBD2 - TGTGCCAGCAGCAAGCGGGGGGTCCCCTCCTACAATGAGCAGTTCTTC CASSKRGVPSYNEQFF
TRBJ1-2 TRBV7-8 - - TGTGCCAGCAGCCTAAGGACCCCGAGCCTCTATGGCTACACCTTC CASSLRTPSLYGYTF
TRBJ2-1 TRBV20-1 TRBD1 many TGCAGTGCTAGAGATCCGGGGACAGGGGTTGTGAATGAGCAGTTCTTC CSARDPGTGVVNEQFF
TRBJ2-1 TRBV6-2/TRBV6-3 TRBD1 - TGTGCCAGCAGTTACGGGGGACAGGACCGGGGTGAGCAGTTCTTC CASSYGGQDRGEQFF
TRBJ1-2 TRBV9 TRBD1 few TGTGCCAGCAGCGTAGGGGCAGGGGGAGACAGGGTGTATGGCTACACCTTC CASSVGAGGDRVYGYTF
TRBJ2-3 TRBV6-2/TRBV6-3 TRBD2 few TGTGCCAGCAGTTACTCTGGGGGGGACACAGATACGCAGTATTTT CASSYSGGDTDTQYF
TRBJ1-2 TRBV7-9 - few TGTGCCAGCAGCTTAGACGCTAACTATGGCTACACCTTC CASSLDANYGYTF
TRBJ1-1 TRBV6-1 - many TGTGCCAGCAGACCACCCCAAACAGGCGCGAACACTGAAGCTTTCTTT CASRPPQTGANTEAFF
TRBJ2-6 TRBV10-3 TRBD1 many TGTGCCATCAGTGGTAATACAGGGGGGCAGGTTGGGGCCAACGTCCTGACTTTC CAISGNTGGQVGANVLTF
TRBJ2-7 TRBV2 TRBD2 many TGTGCCAGCAGTGAAGAGATCCTAGCGGGAGCGCTCGACGAGCAGTACTTC CASSEEILAGALDEQYF
TRBJ2-7 TRBV20-1 TRBD2 many TGCAGTGCTGCCCTAGCGGACGTTACCTCCTACGAGCAGTACTTC CSAALADVTSYEQYF
TRBJ2-1 TRBV2 - many TGTGCCAGCAGTGATACTCCAGGGGTGTACAATGAGCAGTTCTTC CASSDTPGVYNEQFF
TRBJ1-1 TRBV5-1 TRBD1 many TGCGCCAGCACCCCAGGGAGGGGGCCTGTGGACACTGAAGCTTTCTTT CASTPGRGPVDTEAFF
TRBJ1-5 TRBV5-1 - many TGCGCCAGCAGCTCGGGACCGACAGGCCGACCCCAGCATTTT CASSSGPTGRPQHF
TRBJ1-1 TRBV7-3 - many TGTGCCAGCAGCTTAACAAGAAACACTGAAGCTTTCTTT CASSLTRNTEAFF
TRBJ2-1 TRBV6-5 TRBD2 few TGTGCCAGCAGTTCCCTAGTAGCGGGGTCCTCCCAGGGCAATGAGCAGTTCTTC CASSSLVAGSSQGNEQFF
TRBJ2-1 TRBV14 - - TGTGCCAGCAGCCTACTGGGACATTACTCCAATGAGCAGTTCTTC CASSLLGHYSNEQFF
TRBJ2-1 TRBV19 - few TGTGCCAGTAGTCTCCGGGAACCTCTCAATGAGCAGTTCTTC CASSLREPLNEQFF
TRBJ1-2 TRBV5-6 - many TGTGCCAGCAGCACCCCCAGGGGAGACTATGGCTACACCTTC CASSTPRGDYGYTF
TRBJ1-1 TRBV20-1 - - TGCAGTGCTAGTTCCCAGGGGAACACTGAAACTTTCTTT CSASSQGNTETFF
TRBJ2-5 TRBV12-3/TRBV12-4 - many TGTGCCAGCAAAAGTCTTGGCTCTCTACAAGAGACCCAGTACTTC CASKSLGSLQETQYF
TRBJ1-4 TRBV11-2 - many TGTGCCAGCAGCTCCTTTGAGGGGAGTCTGTACTTAGTTGAAAAACTGTTTTTT CASSSFEGSLYLVEKLFF
TRBJ2-7 TRBV4-3 TRBD1 many TGCGCCAGCAGCCAAAACGTTGGGACAGGGGCCTACGAGCAGTACTTC CASSQNVGTGAYEQYF
TRBJ2-2 TRBV7-3 - many TGTGCCAGCAGCTTAAGTGGACTCAGTACCGGGGAGCTGTTTTTT CASSLSGLSTGELFF
TRBJ2-3 TRBV19 - - TGTGCCAGTAGGGCCCTTGCCGGCCTTAGCACAGATACGCAGTATTTT CASRALAGLSTDTQYF
TRBJ2-7 TRBV6-1 TRBD2 - TGTGCCAGCAGTCCGCTCGATACTAGCGGGGGACCTTACGAGCAGTACTTC CASSPLDTSGGPYEQYF
TRBJ2-3 TRBV2 - many TGTGCCAGCAGTGAAGGCTCCCGGGATACGCAGTATTTT CASSEGSRDTQYF
TRBJ2-3 TRBV20-1 - many TGCAGTGCTAGAGATCGAGCGGATCCCACAGATACGCAGTATTTT CSARDRADPTDTQYF
TRBJ2-3 TRBV11-2 - many TGTGCCAGCAGCTTAGAAGACTCAACGCAGTATTTT CASSLEDSTQYF
TRBJ2-1 TRBV10-3 TRBD2 many TGTGCCATCAGTAGGACTAGCGGGGAAAACAATGAGCAGTTCTTC CAISRTSGENNEQFF
TRBJ2-1 TRBV6-1 TRBD2 few TGTGCCAGCAGGGAGGACCGGACTAGCGGGAGGGATACCTACAATGAGCAGTTCTTC CASREDRTSGRDTYNEQFF
TRBJ2-2 TRBV30 TRBD2 - TGTGCCGCCAGGGGACTAGGAATCCAGAACACCGGGGAGCTGTTTTTT CAARGLGIQNTGELFF
TRBJ1-5 TRBV12-3/TRBV12-4 - many TGTGCCAGCAGTTTAAGTGGCAGTTTCAATCAGCCCCAGCATTTT CASSLSGSFNQPQHF
TRBJ1-6 TRBV18 TRBD1 - TGTGCCAGCTCTCGCATGCCCGGGACAGGGCAATCACCCCTCCACTTT CASSRMPGTGQSPLHF
TRBJ1-1 TRBV28 - many TGTGCCAGCAGTAAGTATAAAGGGGGAATAGCTGAAGCTTTCTTT CASSKYKGGIAEAFF
TRBJ2-3 TRBV6-1 TRBD2 - TGTGCCAGCAGTGAGGCGGGGGTCACAGATACGCAGTATTTT CASSEAGVTDTQYF
TRBJ2-2 TRBV6-5 - many TGTGCCAGCAGTTACGGGAACCAGGGTTACGGCGGGGAGCTGTTTTTT CASSYGNQGYGGELFF
TRBJ2-1 TRBV28 TRBD1 many TGTGCCAGCACCACCCTACCTGGGACAGGGGGTGTCTCCTACAATGAGCAGTTCTTC CASTTLPGTGGVSYNEQFF
TRBJ2-5 TRBV12-3/TRBV12-4 TRBD2 - TGTGCCAGCAGTAAAGGACTAGCGGGGTTCGAAGAGACCCAGTACTTC CASSKGLAGFEETQYF
TRBJ2-7 TRBV6-1 - few TGTGCCAGCAGTGAGCTGGGGAATGTGGAGCAGTACTTC CASSELGNVEQYF
TRBJ2-1 TRBV12-3/TRBV12-4 TRBD1 few TGTGCCAGCAGTCGGGACAGGGGGCATGAGCAGTTCTTC CASSRDRGHEQFF
TRBJ2-3 TRBV27 - - TGTGCCAGCAGCCTTTATACTAGCACAGATACGCAGTATTTT CASSLYTSTDTQYF
TRBJ2-7 TRBV5-6 TRBD1 many TGTGCCAGCAAATACCAGGGGGACTACGAGCAGTACTTC CASKYQGDYEQYF
TRBJ2-5 TRBV5-1 TRBD1 many TGCGCCAGCAGAACCAGGACAGGGGCACAAGAGACCCAGTACTTC CASRTRTGAQETQYF
TRBJ1-2 TRBV9 TRBD1 - TGTGCCAGCAGCGCTGAGGGGGACAGGAAGACCTTC CASSAEGDRKTF
TRBJ1-1 TRBV7-2 - - TGTGCCAGCAGCTTGGACCGGGACACTGAAGAAGCTTTCTTT CASSLDRDTEEAFF
TRBJ1-5 TRBV9 - - TGTGCCAGCAGCGTTTCAGGGACCGATCAGCCCCAGCATTTT CASSVSGTDQPQHF
TRBJ1-5 TRBV27 - - TGTGCCAGCAGCCGCACTTGGACAAGCAATCAGCCCCAGCATTTT CASSRTWTSNQPQHF
TRBJ2-7 TRBV20-1 - - TGCAGTGCTAGTCCCGGAGACAGGGACTTAGGCGAGCAGTACTTC CSASPGDRDLGEQYF
TRBJ1-2 TRBV30 - - TGTGCCTGGAGTGTTAAAGGGAGTCATGGCTACACCTTC CAWSVKGSHGYTF
TRBJ1-2 TRBV7-9 - - TGTGCCAGCAGCTTAGATTTCGGAAATAACTATGGCTACACCTTC CASSLDFGNNYGYTF
TRBJ2-1 TRBV4-2 TRBD2 many TGTGCCAGCAGCCAAGAGGGGGGGTACAGTCCGCAGTTCTTC CASSQEGGYSPQFF